These T cell receptor beta chains were read from a single sample in a study of blood T cell repertoires in COVID-19. Data came from immunoSEQ multiplex PCR; TCRdb stores just in-frame clones and leaves some out. The sample carries about 60,000 clones, around 79% recorded once. Input material: peripheral blood. These receptors were collected from a human donor in a cohort sampled during active COVID-19. Both conserved end residues are part of each CDR3. The D gene is left open where the match is weak. Clone sizes are given selectively: once, few, many, or a class where the clone is expanded.

clone_size j_call v_call d_call cdr3_aa cdr3_nt
once TRBJ2-2 TRBV20-1 TRBD2 CSASPAGGPILSTGELFF TGCAGTGCTAGTCCAGCGGGAGGGCCCATTTTGAGCACCGGGGAGCTGTTTTTT
. TRBJ1-4 TRBV30 TRBD1 CAWSEGQGFEKLFF TGTGCCTGGAGTGAGGGACAGGGTTTTGAAAAACTGTTTTTT
. TRBJ1-2 TRBV19 TRBD1 CASREQGNYGYTF TGTGCCAGCCGCGAACAGGGGAACTATGGCTACACCTTC
. TRBJ1-3 TRBV7-2 TRBD1 CASSLPARQTGGAVDTIYF TGTGCCAGCAGCTTGCCAGCACGCCAAACAGGGGGCGCGGTAGACACCATATATTTT
few TRBJ1-2 TRBV18 TRBD1 CASSETGRYGYTF TGTGCCAGCTCCGAGACAGGGAGGTATGGCTACACCTTC
. TRBJ1-6 TRBV15 . CATSSGTSSYNSPLHF TGTGCCACCAGCAGCGGTACGAGCTCCTATAATTCACCCCTCCACTTT
. TRBJ2-7 TRBV6-2/TRBV6-3 . CASSYGVSDEQYF TGTGCCAGCAGTTACGGGGTTAGCGACGAGCAGTACTTC
. TRBJ2-2 TRBV6-2/TRBV6-3 . CASSYVLAKGELFF TGTGCCAGCAGTTACGTTCTAGCGAAGGGGGAGCTGTTTTTT
. TRBJ2-5 TRBV5-4 TRBD2 CASSPGIAGLQETQYF TGTGCCAGCAGCCCGGGGATAGCGGGGCTTCAAGAGACCCAGTACTTC
once TRBJ2-2 TRBV29-1 . CSVVEEVRNTGELFF TGCAGCGTTGTGGAGGAGGTCAGGAACACCGGGGAGCTGTTTTTT
. TRBJ1-2 TRBV19 TRBD1 CASSVPGQGIIERYTF TGTGCCAGTAGTGTACCGGGACAGGGCATAATTGAGCGCTACACCTTC
. TRBJ2-7 TRBV7-8 TRBD1 CASSTTRTGASSYEQYF TGTGCCAGCAGCACCACCCGGACAGGGGCTAGTTCCTACGAGCAGTACTTC
few TRBJ1-2 TRBV4-2 . CASSPGSTGNYGYTF TGTGCCAGCAGCCCGGGGTCCACAGGGAACTATGGCTACACCTTC
. TRBJ2-2 TRBV28 . CASSSAALGGIWSGELFF TGTGCCAGCAGTTCCGCGGCCCTTGGGGGGATCTGGTCCGGGGAGCTGTTTTTT
. TRBJ2-7 TRBV29-1 TRBD2 CSVGLLAGGPYEQYF TGCAGCGTTGGACTACTAGCGGGAGGACCCTACGAGCAGTACTTC
. TRBJ2-5 TRBV4-1 TRBD1 CASSPRTGGAARTQETQYF TGCGCCAGCAGCCCGAGGACAGGGGGCGCGGCAAGGACCCAAGAGACCCAGTACTTC
. TRBJ2-1 TRBV7-6 TRBD1 CASSYQTGSDNEQFF TGTGCCAGCAGCTACCAGACAGGGAGCGACAATGAGCAGTTCTTC
. TRBJ2-7 TRBV7-9 . CASSPPRGGSRGEQYF TGTGCCAGCAGCCCCCCCCGGGGAGGCTCTCGGGGCGAGCAGTACTTC
. TRBJ1-1 TRBV7-9 . CASSSSYTEAFF TGTGCCAGCAGCTCCAGTTACACTGAAGCTTTCTTT
. TRBJ1-1 TRBV4-3 . CASSQDPSNTEAFF TGCGCCAGCAGCCAAGATCCATCAAACACTGAAGCTTTCTTT
few TRBJ2-1 TRBV28 . CASKSSNEQFF TGTGCCAGCAAGAGTTCCAATGAGCAGTTCTTC
. TRBJ2-1 TRBV7-2 TRBD1 CASSTGTGGRNEQFF TGTGCCAGCAGCACCGGGACAGGGGGTCGGAATGAGCAGTTCTTC
. TRBJ2-7 TRBV9 TRBD2 CASSVGYGTSGYEQYF TGTGCCAGCAGCGTAGGGTACGGGACTAGCGGATACGAGCAGTACTTC
. TRBJ2-7 TRBV4-3 TRBD1 CASSQAGTGSYEQYF TGCGCCAGCAGCCAGGCCGGGACAGGGTCTTACGAGCAGTACTTC
. TRBJ2-7 TRBV10-3 TRBD2 CAISSRQTSVEQYF TGTGCCATCAGTTCCCGACAAACTAGCGTGGAGCAGTACTTC
. TRBJ2-5 TRBV4-2 . CASSQDLIREKETQYF TGTGCCAGCAGCCAAGACCTAATCAGGGAAAAAGAGACCCAGTACTTC
few TRBJ2-7 TRBV29-1 TRBD1 CSVRTGGEQYF TGCAGCGTCCGCACAGGGGGCGAGCAGTACTTC
. TRBJ2-5 TRBV9 TRBD2 CASSPPGLAGVKTQYF TGTGCCAGCAGCCCCCCCGGACTAGCGGGAGTAAAGACCCAGTACTTC
few TRBJ1-3 TRBV2 . CASTGRGGPISGNTIYF TGTGCCAGCACCGGTAGGGGTGGGCCGATCTCTGGAAACACCATATATTTT
. TRBJ2-7 TRBV2 . CASSENRDRLYEQYF TGTGCCAGCAGTGAAAACCGGGATCGGCTGTACGAGCAGTACTTC
. TRBJ2-5 TRBV11-2 TRBD1 CATQGVGAGTQYF TGTGCCACCCAGGGGGTCGGCGCAGGGACCCAGTACTTC
. TRBJ1-1 TRBV27 . CASSLSGRGATEAFF TGTGCCAGCAGTTTATCTGGCAGGGGCGCCACTGAAGCTTTCTTT
. TRBJ1-5 TRBV5-6 . CASSLQGDQPQHF TGTGCCAGCAGCCTTCAGGGTGATCAGCCCCAGCATTTT
. TRBJ2-3 TRBV7-2 . CASSYGGTDTQYF TGTGCCAGCAGCTACGGGGGCACAGATACGCAGTATTTT
. TRBJ2-2 TRBV19 TRBD2 CASTWEGFNTGELFF TGTGCCAGTACGTGGGAGGGGTTCAACACCGGGGAGCTGTTTTTT
. TRBJ1-5 TRBV10-2 . CASSAGTWRNQPQHF TGCGCCAGCAGTGCCGGGACATGGAGAAATCAGCCCCAGCATTTT
. TRBJ1-5 TRBV6-5 TRBD1 CASSQGAIGPGAQHF TGTGCCAGCTCTCAGGGGGCCATAGGTCCCGGTGCCCAGCATTTT
. TRBJ2-7 TRBV27 . CASSRPRQEQYF TGTGCCAGCAGTCGACCTAGGCAAGAGCAGTACTTC
. TRBJ2-5 TRBV27 . CASSLRSSPLETQYF TGTGCCAGCAGTTTACGGTCTAGCCCCTTAGAGACCCAGTACTTC
once TRBJ2-3 TRBV18 . CASSPRGQGRTDTQYF TGTGCCAGCTCCCCACGGGGGCAGGGAAGGACAGATACGCAGTATTTT
. TRBJ2-3 TRBV7-9 . CASSPRATDTQYF TGTGCCAGCAGCCCGAGGGCTACAGATACGCAGTATTTT
. TRBJ1-1 TRBV5-5 . CASSFPGRAEAFF TGTGCCAGCAGCTTTCCAGGGCGTGCTGAAGCTTTCTTT
. TRBJ1-4 TRBV2 TRBD1 CASSLTGTGTQKLFF TGTGCCAGCAGTCTAACCGGGACAGGGACCCAAAAACTGTTTTTT
. TRBJ2-1 TRBV9 TRBD2 CASSAGSGMSYNEQFF TGTGCCAGCAGCGCTGGGAGCGGGATGTCCTACAATGAGCAGTTCTTC
. TRBJ2-2 TRBV25-1 TRBD2 CASSETSGRGSTGELFF TGTGCCAGCAGTGAAACTAGCGGGAGAGGGAGCACCGGGGAGCTGTTTTTT
. TRBJ1-2 TRBV6-4 . CASSDSQGLGYTF TGTGCCAGCAGTGACTCGCAGGGGCTTGGCTACACCTTC
. TRBJ2-1 TRBV28 TRBD2 CASRAGGQNEQFF TGTGCCAGCAGGGCGGGAGGGCAGAATGAGCAGTTCTTC
few TRBJ2-5 TRBV27 . CASSFRSDRQETQYF TGTGCCAGCAGTTTTAGGTCGGACAGACAAGAGACCCAGTACTTC
once TRBJ2-3 TRBV11-2 . CASTQQGRGTDTQYF TGTGCCAGCACCCAACAGGGACGAGGCACAGATACGCAGTATTTT
. TRBJ2-3 TRBV9 TRBD2 CASSDRAGSTDTQYF TGTGCCAGCAGCGATCGAGCGGGAAGCACAGATACGCAGTATTTT